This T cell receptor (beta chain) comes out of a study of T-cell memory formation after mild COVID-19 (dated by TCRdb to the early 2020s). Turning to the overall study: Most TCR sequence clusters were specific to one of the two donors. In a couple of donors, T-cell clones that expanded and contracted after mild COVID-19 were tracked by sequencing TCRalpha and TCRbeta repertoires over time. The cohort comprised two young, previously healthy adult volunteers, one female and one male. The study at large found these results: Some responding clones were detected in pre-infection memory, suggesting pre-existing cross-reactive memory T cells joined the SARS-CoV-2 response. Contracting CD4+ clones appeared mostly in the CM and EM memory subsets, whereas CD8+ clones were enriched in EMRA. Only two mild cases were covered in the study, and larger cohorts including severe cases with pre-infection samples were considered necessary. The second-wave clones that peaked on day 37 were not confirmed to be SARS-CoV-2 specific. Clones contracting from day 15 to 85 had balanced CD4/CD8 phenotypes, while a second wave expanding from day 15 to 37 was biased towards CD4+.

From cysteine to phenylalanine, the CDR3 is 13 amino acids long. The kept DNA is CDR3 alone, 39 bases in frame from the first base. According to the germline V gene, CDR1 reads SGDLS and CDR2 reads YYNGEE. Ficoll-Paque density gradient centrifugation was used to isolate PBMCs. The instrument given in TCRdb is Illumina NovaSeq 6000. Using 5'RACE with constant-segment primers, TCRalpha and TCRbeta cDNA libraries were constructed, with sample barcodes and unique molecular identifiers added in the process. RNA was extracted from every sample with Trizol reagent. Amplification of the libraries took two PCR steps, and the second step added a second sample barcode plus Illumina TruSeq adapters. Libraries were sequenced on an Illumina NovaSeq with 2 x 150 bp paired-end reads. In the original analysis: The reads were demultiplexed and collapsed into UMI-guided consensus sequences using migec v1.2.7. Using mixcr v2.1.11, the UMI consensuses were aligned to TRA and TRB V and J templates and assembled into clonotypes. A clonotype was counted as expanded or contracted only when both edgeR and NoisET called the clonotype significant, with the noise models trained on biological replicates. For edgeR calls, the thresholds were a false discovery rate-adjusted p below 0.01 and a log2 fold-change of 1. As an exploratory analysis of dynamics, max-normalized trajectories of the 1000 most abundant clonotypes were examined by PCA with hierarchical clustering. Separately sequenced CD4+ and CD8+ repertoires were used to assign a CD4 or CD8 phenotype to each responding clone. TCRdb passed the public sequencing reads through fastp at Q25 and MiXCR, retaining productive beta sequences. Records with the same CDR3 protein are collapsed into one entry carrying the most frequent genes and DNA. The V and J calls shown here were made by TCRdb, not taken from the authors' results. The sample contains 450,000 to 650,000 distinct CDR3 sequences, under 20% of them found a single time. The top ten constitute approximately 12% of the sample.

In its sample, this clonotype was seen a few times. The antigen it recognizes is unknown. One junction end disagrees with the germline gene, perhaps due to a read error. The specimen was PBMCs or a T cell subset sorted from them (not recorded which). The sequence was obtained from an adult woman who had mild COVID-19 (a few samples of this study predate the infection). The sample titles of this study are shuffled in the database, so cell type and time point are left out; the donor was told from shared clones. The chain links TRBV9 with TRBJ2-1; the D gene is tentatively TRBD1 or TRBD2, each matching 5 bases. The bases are TGTGCCAGCAGCGCATTCGGGACGCCTGGCCAGCTCTTC. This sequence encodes CASSAFGTPGQLF.